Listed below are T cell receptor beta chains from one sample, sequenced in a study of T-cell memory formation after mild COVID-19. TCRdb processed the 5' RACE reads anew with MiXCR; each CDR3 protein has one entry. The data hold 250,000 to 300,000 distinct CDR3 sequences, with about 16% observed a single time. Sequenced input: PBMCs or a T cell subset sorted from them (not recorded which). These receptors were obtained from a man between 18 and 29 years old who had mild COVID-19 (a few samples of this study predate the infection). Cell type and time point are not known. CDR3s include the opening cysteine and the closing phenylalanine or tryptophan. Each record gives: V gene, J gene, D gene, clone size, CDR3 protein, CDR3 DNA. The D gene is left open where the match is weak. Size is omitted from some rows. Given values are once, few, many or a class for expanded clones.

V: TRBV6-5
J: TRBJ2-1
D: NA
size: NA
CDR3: CASSYSRLGGNEQFF
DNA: TGTGCCAGCAGTTACAGCCGACTTGGGGGCAATGAGCAGTTCTTC

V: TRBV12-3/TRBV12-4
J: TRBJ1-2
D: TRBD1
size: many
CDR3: CASTLTGNYGYTF
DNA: TGTGCCAGCACCTTGACAGGGAACTATGGCTACACCTTC

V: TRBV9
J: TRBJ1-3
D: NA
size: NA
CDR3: CASSDPGGDTIYF
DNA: TGTGCCAGCAGCGACCCGGGGGGGGACACCATATATTTT

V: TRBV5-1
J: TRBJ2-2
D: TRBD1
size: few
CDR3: CASSQGQGAENTGELFF
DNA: TGCGCCAGCAGCCAGGGACAGGGGGCGGAGAACACCGGGGAGCTGTTTTTT

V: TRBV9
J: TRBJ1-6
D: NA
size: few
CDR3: CASSVGVGVNSPLHF
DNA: TGTGCCAGCAGCGTAGGGGTAGGGGTAAATTCACCCCTCCACTTT

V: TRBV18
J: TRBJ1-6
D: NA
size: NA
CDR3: CASSPAGYNSPLHF
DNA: TGTGCCAGCTCACCAGCAGGGTATAATTCACCCCTCCACTTT

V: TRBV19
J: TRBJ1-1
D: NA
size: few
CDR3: CASNTRGWGLGAFF
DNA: TGTGCCAGTAATACCAGGGGCTGGGGTCTAGGAGCTTTCTTT

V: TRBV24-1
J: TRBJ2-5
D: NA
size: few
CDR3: CATSDSTIQETQYF
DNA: TGTGCCACCAGTGATTCCACGATCCAAGAGACCCAGTACTTC

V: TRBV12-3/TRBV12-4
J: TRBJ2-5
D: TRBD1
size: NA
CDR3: CASRRDRGLETQYF
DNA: TGTGCCAGCAGGAGGGACAGGGGGCTGGAGACCCAGTACTTC

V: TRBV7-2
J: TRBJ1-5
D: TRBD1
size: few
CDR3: CASSLDRGTQPQHF
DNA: TGTGCCAGCAGCTTAGACAGGGGAACCCAGCCCCAGCATTTT

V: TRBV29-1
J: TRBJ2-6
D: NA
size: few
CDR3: CSVGGANVLTF
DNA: TGCAGCGTTGGGGGGGCCAACGTCCTGACTTTC

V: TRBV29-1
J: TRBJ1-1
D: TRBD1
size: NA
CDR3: CSARQGAMAEAFF
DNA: TGCAGCGCCCGACAGGGGGCTATGGCTGAAGCTTTCTTT

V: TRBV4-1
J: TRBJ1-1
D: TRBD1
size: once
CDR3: CASSHTPGQGTGMNTEAFF
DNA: TGCGCCAGCAGCCACACTCCGGGACAGGGGACGGGAATGAACACTGAAGCTTTCTTT

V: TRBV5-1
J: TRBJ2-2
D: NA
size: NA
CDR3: CASSKDHHMSGELFF
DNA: TGCGCCAGCTCCAAGGACCACCACATGTCCGGGGAGCTGTTTTTT

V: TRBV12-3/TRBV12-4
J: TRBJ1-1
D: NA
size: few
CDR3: CASTPVNRGTEAFF
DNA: TGTGCCAGCACCCCCGTCAATCGGGGCACTGAAGCTTTCTTT

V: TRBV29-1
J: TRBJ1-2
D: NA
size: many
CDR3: CSVEEVVRSYTF
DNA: TGCAGCGTTGAAGAGGTCGTCAGGAGCTACACCTTC